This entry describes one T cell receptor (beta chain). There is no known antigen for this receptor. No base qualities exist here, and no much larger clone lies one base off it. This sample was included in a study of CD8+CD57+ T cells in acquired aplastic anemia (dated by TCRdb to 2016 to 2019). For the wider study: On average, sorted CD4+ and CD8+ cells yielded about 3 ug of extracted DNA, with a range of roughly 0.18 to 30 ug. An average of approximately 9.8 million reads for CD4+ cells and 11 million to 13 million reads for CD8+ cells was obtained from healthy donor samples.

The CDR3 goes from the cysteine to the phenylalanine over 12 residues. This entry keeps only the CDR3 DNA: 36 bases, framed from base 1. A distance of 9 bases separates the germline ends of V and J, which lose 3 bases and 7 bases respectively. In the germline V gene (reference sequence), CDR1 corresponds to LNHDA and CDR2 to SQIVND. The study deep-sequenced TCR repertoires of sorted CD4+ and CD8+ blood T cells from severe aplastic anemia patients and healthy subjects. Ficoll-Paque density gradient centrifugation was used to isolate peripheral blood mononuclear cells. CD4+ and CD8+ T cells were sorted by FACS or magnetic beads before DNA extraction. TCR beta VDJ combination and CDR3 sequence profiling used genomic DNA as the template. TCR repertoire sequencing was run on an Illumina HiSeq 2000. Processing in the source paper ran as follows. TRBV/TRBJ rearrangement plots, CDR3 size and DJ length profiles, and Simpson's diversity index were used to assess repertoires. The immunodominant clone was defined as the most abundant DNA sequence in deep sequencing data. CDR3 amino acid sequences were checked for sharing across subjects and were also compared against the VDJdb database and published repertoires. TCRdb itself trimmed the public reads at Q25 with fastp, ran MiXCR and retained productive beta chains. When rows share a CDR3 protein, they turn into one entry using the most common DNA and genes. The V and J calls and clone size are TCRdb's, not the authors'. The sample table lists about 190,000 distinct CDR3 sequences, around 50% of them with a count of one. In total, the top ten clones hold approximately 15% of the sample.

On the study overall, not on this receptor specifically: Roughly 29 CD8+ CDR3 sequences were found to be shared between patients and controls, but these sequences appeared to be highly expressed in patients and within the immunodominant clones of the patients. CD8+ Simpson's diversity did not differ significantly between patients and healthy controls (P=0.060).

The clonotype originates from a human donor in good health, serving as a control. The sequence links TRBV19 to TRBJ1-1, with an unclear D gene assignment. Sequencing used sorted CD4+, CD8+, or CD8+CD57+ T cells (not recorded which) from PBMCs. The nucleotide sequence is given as TGTGCCAGTAGTATCCGTGGCAATGAAGCTTTCTTT. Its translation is CASSIRGNEAFF.